What follows are 25 T cell receptor beta chains derived from one specimen sequenced in a study of T cells in Graves' hyperthyroidism and ophthalmopathy. Amplified regions were TCR beta CDR3 sequences from RNA transcripts. With the HTBI primer set, the TCR CDR3 went through a first round of RT-PCR. TCRdb fed the multiplex PCR reads into MiXCR, producing one record per CDR3 protein. The sample lists about 380,000 distinct CDR3 sequences; approximately 18% were seen once. Material for sequencing was blood. Receptors originate from a young man with Graves' ophthalmopathy.

The sample holds one count of this clonotype. The chain uses TRBV5-1 and TRBJ2-3, with 11 positions matching TRBD1. Germline trimming cut 4 bases from V and 0 bases from J; bases unmatched to any gene: 10. Looked up from germline, CDR1 is SGHRS and CDR2 is YFSETQ. The CDR3 loop spans 18 amino acids. The CDR3 loop is CASSNPGTGGSSTDTQYF. The CDR3 DNA reads as TGCGCCAGCAGCAACCCCGGGACAGGGGGATCAAGCACAGATACGCAGTATTTT.

This clonotype was counted ten times or more. The V gene is TRBV7-2, the J gene TRBJ2-5; unclear D gene. Germline V lookup: CDR1 SGHTA, CDR2 FQGNSA. The CDR3 totals 15 residues. Trimming removed 0 bases at V and 5 bases at J, with 13 bases between. CDR3 region: CASSLAATVVETQYF. The CDR3 DNA sequence: TGTGCCAGCAGCTTAGCCGCCACGGTAGTGGAGACCCAGTACTTC.

This clonotype was picked up many times. The chain uses TRBV7-3 and TRBJ2-2; D unclear. Trimming left V 3 bases short and J 8 bases short, with 7 bases between. CDR3 length: 12 residues. Germline V gives CDR1 SGHTA, CDR2 FQGTGA. The CDR3 loop reads CASSFLMGELFF. CDR3 bases: TGTGCCAGCAGCTTCCTCATGGGGGAGCTGTTTTTT.

This clonotype was recorded many times. V is TRBV12-3 or TRBV12-4 and J is TRBJ2-1; either TRBD1 or TRBD2 may supply D (5 bases each). V lost 6 bases, J lost 2 bases, and 11 bases lay in between. The CDR3 consists of 14 residues. The CDR3 reads CASRGTETYNEQFF. CDR3 DNA: TGTGCCAGCAGGGGGACGGAGACCTACAATGAGCAGTTCTTC.

This clonotype has ten or more counts. The chain recombines TRBV12-3 or TRBV12-4 with TRBJ1-5, with D perhaps matching TRBD1 (5 bases). The germline V and J ends were trimmed by 3 bases and 2 bases, with 11 bases remaining between them. There are 15 residues in the CDR3. CDR3 region: CASSLWQGGNQPQHF. The CDR3 DNA reads as TGTGCCAGCAGTTTGTGGCAGGGAGGCAATCAGCCCCAGCATTTT.

The sample holds many counts of this clonotype. The V and J genes are TRBV2 and TRBJ2-7; 10 bases line up with TRBD2. The CDR3 has 16 residues. The trim removed 6 bases at V and 3 bases at J, leaving 11 bases unmatched. Germline CDR1 reads SNHLY; CDR2 reads FYNNEI. This chain's CDR3 is CASSAKLAGMGYEQYF. Written as DNA, the CDR3 is TGTGCCAGCAGCGCAAAACTAGCGGGGATGGGCTACGAGCAGTACTTC.

The chain links TRBV27 to TRBJ2-2; D is possibly TRBD2 (5 bases). V lost 6 bases and J 0 bases, leaving 5 bases between the germline ends. CDR3 length equals 13 residues. Germline values: CDR1 MNHEY, CDR2 SMNVEV (reference sequence). The CDR3 spells CASRGANTGELFF. The CDR3 DNA sequence: TGTGCCAGCAGGGGAGCGAACACCGGGGAGCTGTTTTTT.

This clonotype was detected only a few times. The J gene is TRBJ2-5, the V gene TRBV9, with 9 bases fitting TRBD1. V shed 3 bases and J 6 bases; nucleotides not matched to a gene: 6. Germline values: CDR1 SGDLS, CDR2 YYNGEE. The CDR3 has 14 residues. The CDR3 region has the DNA TGTGCCAGCAGCGCTGGGACAGGGCGGAAGACCCAGTACTTC. This sequence encodes CASSAGTGRKTQYF.

The chain has TRBV9 and TRBJ2-7; no clear D. The V and J ends lost 4 bases and 2 bases respectively, with 13 bases between them. The CDR3 loop spans 14 amino acids. Germline V CDR1 and CDR2: SGDLS, YYNGEE. Here the CDR3 DNA reads TGTGCCAGCAGCTTCGCCTTAGGGCCCTACGAGCAGTACTTC. Translated, it gives CASSFALGPYEQYF.

This clonotype has at least ten counts. The chain combines TRBV6-1 with TRBJ1-2; no reliable D call. Germline loops: CDR1 MNHNS, CDR2 SASEGT. The CDR3 sequence is 15 residues long. Trimming left V 1 base short and J 4 bases short, with 13 bases between. As DNA, the CDR3 is TGTGCCAGCAGTGAAGGACGAGGTTTGGCCTATGGCTACACCTTC. Translating gives CASSEGRGLAYGYTF.

The chain has TRBV13 and TRBJ2-3; 9 bases align to TRBD1. Trimming cost V 5 bases and J 13 bases; bases outside gene matches: 4. The CDR3 length is 11 residues. The germline V gene has CDR1 PRHDT and CDR2 FYEKMQ (reference sequence). In nucleotides, the CDR3 is TGTGCCAGCAGCCGGACAGGGGAGAAGTATTTT. Translating it yields CASSRTGEKYF.

The chain uses TRBV5-1 and TRBJ2-3, with no clear D. Trimming removed 7 bases at V and 7 bases at J, with 10 bases between. This CDR3 has 11 residues. The V gene's germline CDR1 is SGHRS and CDR2 YFSETQ. CDR3 protein: CASQADNTQYF. CDR3 nucleotides: TGCGCCAGCCAGGCGGATAATACGCAGTATTTT. The complete variable domain, with remaining parts taken from reference TRBV5-1 and TRBJ2-3, reads KAGVTQTPRYLIKTRGQQVTLSCSPISGHRSVSWYQQTPGQGLQFLFEYFSETQRNKGNFPGRFSGRQFSNSRSEMNVSTLELGDSALYLCASQADNTQYFGPGTRLTVL.

The rearrangement uses TRBV10-2 and TRBJ2-7; 7 nucleotides align to TRBD2. The CDR3 has 14 residues. From germline, CDR1 is WSHSY and CDR2 SAAADI. Trimming at V came to 2 bases and at J to 0 bases, leaving 1 base not matched to a gene. The CDR3 DNA reads as TGCGCCAGCAGTGAGGGGGGGGGCTCCTACGAGCAGTACTTC. This sequence encodes CASSEGGGSYEQYF.

This clonotype has at least ten counts. The rearrangement links TRBV2 to TRBJ2-6; TRBD2 matches at 13 bases. Germline CDR1 is SNHLY and CDR2 is FYNNEI. With 10 bases clipped from V and 2 bases from J, the junction kept 8 bases outside the gene matches. The CDR3 covers 17 residues. CDR3 in DNA: TGTGCCACCTGGACTAGCGGGGGAAAGGCTGGGGCCAACGTCCTGACTTTC. Protein product: CATWTSGGKAGANVLTF. The variable domain in full, with the rest retrieved from reference TRBV2 and TRBJ2-6, is EPEVTQTPSHQVTQMGQEVILRCVPISNHLYFYWYRQILGQKVEFLVSFYNNEISEKSEIFDDQFSVERPDGSNFTLKIRSTKLEDSAMYFCATWTSGGKAGANVLTFGAGSRLTVL.

This clonotype showed up many times. The CDR3 DNA reads as TGTGCCAGCAGCCCCTCCTTGGGGGGCGAGCAGTACTTC. As protein: CASSPSLGGEQYF. The chain uses TRBV27 and TRBJ2-7; D might be TRBD2 (6 bases). Trimming removed 6 bases from V and 6 bases from J, with 15 bases in between. The CDR3 is 13 amino acids. The germline V gene encodes CDR1 MNHEY and CDR2 SMNVEV (reference sequence).

The CDR3 spells CAITGGTDTQYF. In DNA, the CDR3 is TGTGCCATCACAGGCGGCACAGATACGCAGTATTTT. The chain uses TRBV12-3 or TRBV12-4 and TRBJ2-3, with TRBD1 as a possible D gene (5 bases). The CDR3 covers 12 residues. The V end was cut by 10 bases, the J end by 1 base, with 9 bases between.

The V gene is TRBV27, the J gene TRBJ1-2, with D tentatively TRBD1 (5 bases). Germline values: CDR1 MNHEY, CDR2 SMNVEV (reference sequence). The CDR3 is 14 amino acids. V dropped 0 bases and J dropped 8 bases, with 13 bases sitting between them. Here the CDR3 DNA reads TGTGCCAGCAGTTTATCAGGGGAGGTCGGAGGCTACACCTTC. Encoded protein: CASSLSGEVGGYTF.

This clonotype was recorded many times. The chain employs TRBV12-3 or TRBV12-4 and TRBJ2-7; D not certain. The CDR3 loop spans 15 amino acids. V was shortened by 2 bases and J by 0 bases, with 11 bases between the two germline ends. CDR3 amino acids: CASSLRDGSSYEQYF. The CDR3 nucleotides read TGTGCCAGCAGTTTACGCGACGGATCCTCCTACGAGCAGTACTTC.

V gene TRBV19 combines with J gene TRBJ2-2; D is undetermined. The CDR3 contains 17 residues. Deletions cut 6 bases from V and 2 bases from J, with 19 bases between. From germline, CDR1 is LNHDA and CDR2 SQIVND (reference sequence). CDR3 in amino acids: CASREPRGLKNTGELFF. The CDR3 DNA reads as TGTGCCAGTAGGGAGCCGCGTGGCTTAAAAAACACCGGGGAGCTGTTTTTT.

V is TRBV6-2 or TRBV6-3 and J is TRBJ1-2; a possible D gene is TRBD1 (5 bases). The germline V gene encodes CDR1 MNHEY and CDR2 SVGEGT. The CDR3 length is 14 residues. The V end was cut by 5 bases, the J end by 4 bases, with 14 bases between. Here the CDR3 reads CASSGRGIGYGYTF. The CDR3 nucleotides are TGTGCCAGCAGTGGGAGGGGCATCGGCTATGGCTACACCTTC.

This clonotype has at least ten counts. The genes are TRBV11-2 and TRBJ2-2; 7 bases are a match to TRBD1. The CDR3 is 14 amino acids. CDR1 is SGHAT and CDR2 is FQNNGV in the germline V gene. J was trimmed by 3 bases and V by 4 bases; bases with no gene match: 2. CDR3 nucleotides: TGTGCCAGCAGCTGGGACAGCTACACCGGGGAGCTGTTTTTT. Translation: CASSWDSYTGELFF.

This clonotype appeared many times. The chain carries TRBV6-1 and TRBJ1-6; 7 bases align to TRBD1. The CDR3 has 14 residues. Trimming cost V 5 bases and J 8 bases; bases outside gene matches: 6. CDR1 is MNHNS, CDR2 SASEGT, per germline. Written as DNA, the CDR3 is TGTGCCAGCAGTTTGGAGGGGGCTGATTCACCCCTCCACTTT. Translation: CASSLEGADSPLHF.

The J gene is TRBJ2-3, the V gene TRBV7-9; 12 nucleotides align to TRBD2. The CDR3 sequence is 17 residues long. Germline V gene lookup returns CDR1 SEHNR and CDR2 FQNEAQ (reference sequence). V shed 6 bases and J 2 bases; nucleotides not matched to a gene: 9. This chain's CDR3 is CASSRDSSGGVTDTQYF. CDR3 coding DNA: TGTGCCAGCAGTCGGGACTCTAGCGGGGGGGTCACAGATACGCAGTATTTT.

The gene calls are TRBV15 and TRBJ1-4; D uncertain. CDR1 is LNHNV and CDR2 is YYDKDF in the germline V gene (reference sequence). CDR3 length: 15 amino acids. Trimming took 0 bases from V and 5 from J, leaving 10 bases between them. As DNA, the CDR3 is TGTGCCACCAGCAGAGATAGAACACCCAATGAAAAACTGTTTTTT. It codes for CATSRDRTPNEKLFF.

This clonotype was detected ten times or more. The rearrangement uses TRBV7-9 and TRBJ2-1; 12 bases match TRBD2. Germline assignment: CDR1 SEHNR and CDR2 FQNEAQ (reference sequence). The CDR3 is made up of 15 amino acids. The trim removed 3 bases at V and 9 bases at J, leaving 6 bases unmatched. The CDR3 loop reads CASSFLTSGGGEQFF. The CDR3 DNA sequence: TGTGCCAGCAGCTTCCTGACTAGCGGGGGCGGTGAGCAGTTCTTC.